Below are 14 T cell receptor beta chains sequenced from a single sample in a study of blood T cell repertoires in COVID-19. The repertoire was sequenced with immunoSEQ multiplex PCR; TCRdb's copy has only in-frame clones and lacks some. The profile shows 310,000 or so clones, 90% of them singletons. Material for sequencing was PBMCs or T cells enriched from blood (not recorded which). Receptor source: a woman in her twenties or thirties who had recovered from COVID-19.

This clone came up a few times. This chain joins TRBV9 and TRBJ2-2; 12 nucleotides agree with TRBD2. Germline loops: CDR1 SGDLS, CDR2 YYNGEE. J was trimmed by 4 bases and V by 2 bases; bases with no gene match: 9. The length of the CDR3 is 18 residues. For the CDR3, the DNA is TGTGCCAGCAGCGTGGGTCTAGCGGGAGGGCCAGGCACCGGGGAGCTGTTTTTT. This gives the protein CASSVGLAGGPGTGELFF.

The chain employs TRBV19 and TRBJ2-1; 7 positions agree with TRBD2. CDR3 length: 15 amino acids. V shed 4 bases, J shed 4 bases, and the junction held 7 bases outside the gene matches. The germline gives CDR1 LNHDA, CDR2 SQIVND (reference sequence). The CDR3 nucleotides are TGTGCCAGTAGTAAGTGGGAGGGAGTATACAATGAGCAGTTCTTC. The encoded protein is CASSKWEGVYNEQFF.

The J gene is TRBJ2-3, the V gene TRBV29-1; a possible D gene is TRBD2 (6 bases). The CDR3 is made up of 16 amino acids. From germline, CDR1 is SQVTM and CDR2 ANQGSEA. Deletions cut 0 bases from V and 5 bases from J, with 18 bases between. The CDR3 bases are TGCAGCGTTGAAGATATCGGACTAAGTTCTCGAGATACGCAGTATTTT. This codes for CSVEDIGLSSRDTQYF.

This clone was seen only once. V is TRBV7-8 and J is TRBJ2-7, with TRBD2 matching 13 bases. The germline V gene encodes CDR1 SGHVS and CDR2 FQNEAQ. V was pared by 5 bases and J by 4 bases, with 8 bases of the junction left unmatched. CDR3 size: 16 residues. The DNA for the CDR3 is TGTGCCAGCAGCCCCTGGGGGACTAGCGGGATATACGAGCAGTACTTC. Translated, it gives CASSPWGTSGIYEQYF.

This clone has more than one count but fewer than ten. The genes are TRBV9 and TRBJ2-5; weak D call: TRBD1 (5 bases). Trimming pared 0 bases from V and 4 bases from J, leaving 13 bases between. Germline V CDR1 and CDR2: SGDLS, YYNGEE. This CDR3 comprises 15 residues. DNA of the CDR3: TGTGCCAGCAGCGTAGGGCAGGGAAAAGGAGAGACCCAGTACTTC. It encodes CASSVGQGKGETQYF.

The CDR3 DNA reads as TGTGCCAGCAGCCCGGGACTAGCGGGAGGCGAGCAGTACTTC. Its protein is CASSPGLAGGEQYF. The chain recombines TRBV5-4 with TRBJ2-7; the match to TRBD2 covers 15 bases. The CDR3 covers 14 residues. The germline CDR1 and CDR2 sequences are SGHNT and YYREEE (reference sequence). J lost 6 bases, V lost 4 bases, and 2 bases had no gene match.

The chain uses TRBV4-1 and TRBJ2-7; D is uncertain. The germline V gene encodes CDR1 MGHRA and CDR2 YSYEKL. V lost 5 bases and J 3 bases, leaving 5 bases between the germline ends. There are 11 residues in the CDR3. The CDR3 protein is CASSVSYEQYF. DNA for the CDR3: TGCGCCAGCAGCGTCAGCTACGAGCAGTACTTC.

The DNA for the CDR3 is TGTGCCAGCAGGGGGACTCCAGTTGGTGAGCAGTACTTC. Residues: CASRGTPVGEQYF. The V gene is TRBV12-3 or TRBV12-4, the J gene TRBJ2-7, with D possibly TRBD2 on 6 matching bases. The V and J ends lost 6 bases and 7 bases respectively, with 16 bases between them. This CDR3 spans 13 amino acids.

The chain has TRBV10-3 and TRBJ2-7; the match to TRBD1 covers 7 bases. V trimming: 3 bases; J trimming: 6 bases; junction bases outside the gene matches: 8. This CDR3 has 14 residues. Looked up from germline, CDR1 is ENHRY and CDR2 is SYGVKD. The CDR3 coding sequence is TGTGCCATCAGTGAAGAGAGGGGGCGGCGCGAGCAGTACTTC. Translation gives CAISEERGRREQYF.

A single count supports this clone. This rearrangement joins TRBV9 to TRBJ2-2; 12 bases agree with TRBD2. V dropped 4 bases and J dropped 6; count of bases not matched to a gene: 7. From germline, CDR1 is SGDLS and CDR2 YYNGEE. CDR3 length: 16 residues. The CDR3 sequence is CASSPRTSGIAGELFF. CDR3 nucleotide sequence: TGTGCCAGCAGCCCCCGGACTAGCGGGATTGCCGGGGAGCTGTTTTTT.

The chain uses TRBV9 and TRBJ1-2; TRBD1 aligns across 7 bases. Unmatched junction bases numbered 9, after V lost 0 bases and J lost 7 bases. The CDR3 is made up of 15 amino acids. Germline loops: CDR1 SGDLS, CDR2 YYNGEE. This CDR3 reads CASSVEGALGGGYTF. The CDR3 DNA reads as TGTGCCAGCAGCGTAGAGGGGGCGCTAGGAGGTGGCTACACCTTC.

This rearrangement joins TRBV28 to TRBJ2-5; maybe TRBD1 (5 bases). CDR3 size: 15 residues. The germline V gene encodes CDR1 MDHEN and CDR2 SYDVKM. Trimming stripped 5 bases from V and 7 bases from J, with 20 bases between. The DNA for the CDR3 is TGTGCCAGCAGTCCCCACGGATCAGGGTTGGGGACCCAGTACTTC. It is translated as CASSPHGSGLGTQYF. Full variable domain (outside the CDR3, taken from reference TRBV28 and TRBJ2-5): DVKVTQSSRYLVKRTGEKVFLECVQDMDHENMFWYRQDPGLGLRLIYFSYDVKMKEKGDIPEGYSVSREKKERFSLILESASTNQTSMYLCASSPHGSGLGTQYFGPGTRLLVL.

The chain joins TRBV24-1 to TRBJ1-2; D might be TRBD1 (6 bases). The germline gives CDR1 KGHDR, CDR2 SFDVKD. V was cut by 0 bases and J by 8 bases, with 15 bases left in between. The CDR3 is 15 residues long. The CDR3 coding sequence is TGTGCCACCAGTGATTTGGCGGGGGGCATAGGCGGCTACACCTTC. Protein product: CATSDLAGGIGGYTF.

This clone was seen a handful of times. The chain couples TRBV4-3 to TRBJ1-3; 7 bases match TRBD1. CDR1 is LGHNA and CDR2 is YSLEER in the germline V gene. The junction had 13 bases not matched to a gene; V was cut back by 5 bases and J by 6 bases. The CDR3 totals 16 residues. This chain's CDR3 is CASSFNRGGSENTIYF. The CDR3 DNA sequence: TGCGCCAGCAGCTTCAACAGGGGTGGTTCAGAAAACACCATATATTTT.